Below are 25 T cell receptor beta chains sequenced from a single sample in a study of blood T cell repertoires in COVID-19. The repertoire was sequenced with immunoSEQ multiplex PCR; TCRdb's copy has only in-frame clones and lacks some. The sample carries around 230,000 clones, roughly 87% recorded once. Sequenced input: PBMCs or T cells enriched from blood (not recorded which). The receptors originated from a man aged 18 to 29 with acute COVID-19.

This chain joins TRBV18 and TRBJ1-1, with D unclear. The V end lost 3 bases, the J end lost 0 bases, and 11 bases lay between the germline ends. This CDR3 has 15 amino acids. From germline, CDR1 is KGHSH and CDR2 LQKENI. For the CDR3, the DNA is TGTGCCAGCTCACCCGACATATTACTGAACACTGAAGCTTTCTTT. This encodes CASSPDILLNTEAFF.

The V call is TRBV7-9, the J call TRBJ2-2; 9 positions agree with TRBD1. The CDR3 spans 15 residues. Germline V gene sequence: CDR1 SEHNR, CDR2 FQNEAQ (reference sequence). J gave up 5 bases and V 6 bases, and 7 bases lay outside the gene matches. CDR3 protein: CASSQTGTGTGELFF. CDR3 sequence (DNA): TGTGCCAGCAGTCAAACCGGGACAGGGACCGGGGAGCTGTTTTTT.

This clone was seen only a few times. This chain links TRBV7-9 with TRBJ2-1, with 8 nucleotides matching TRBD1. Germline V lookup: CDR1 SEHNR, CDR2 FQNEAQ (reference sequence). The V segment lost 4 bases and the J segment 5 bases; nucleotides outside the gene matches: 7. CDR3 length: 15 amino acids. The CDR3: CASSSDRGFDNEQFF. CDR3 bases: TGTGCCAGCAGCTCAGACAGGGGTTTCGACAATGAGCAGTTCTTC. Variable domain in full (rest from reference TRBV7-9 and TRBJ2-1): DTGVSQNPRHKITKRGQNVTFRCDPISEHNRLYWYRQTLGQGPEFLTYFQNEAQLEKSRLLSDRFSAERPKGSFSTLEIQRTEQGDSAMYLCASSSDRGFDNEQFFGPGTRLTVL.

The rearrangement links TRBV6-5 to TRBJ2-2; tentative D call: TRBD1 (6 bases). The CDR3 has 13 amino acids. V was clipped by 6 bases and J by 1 base, with 6 bases between them. Germline CDR1 is MNHEY and CDR2 is SVGAGI. The CDR3 reads CASRQGNTGELFF. DNA of the CDR3: TGTGCCAGCAGACAGGGGAACACCGGGGAGCTGTTTTTT.

This clone was seen once. This chain links TRBV7-9 with TRBJ1-2; D is perhaps TRBD1 (5 bases). The CDR3 has 15 amino acids. Trimming cost V 5 bases and J 6 bases, with 19 bases left between them. CDR1 and CDR2 from the germline V gene are SEHNR and FQNEAQ (reference sequence). CDR3 protein: CASSATGTLADGYTF. The CDR3 DNA sequence: TGTGCCAGCAGCGCAACCGGGACTCTCGCGGATGGCTACACCTTC.

This chain joins TRBV5-6 and TRBJ1-4, with D uncertain. From germline, CDR1 is SGHDT and CDR2 YYEEEE. Trimming shortened V by 2 bases and J by 6 bases, and 11 bases separated the two germline ends. This CDR3 comprises 14 residues. DNA for the CDR3: TGTGCCAGCAGCTTAATGGGTGAGGATGAAAAACTGTTTTTT. Residues: CASSLMGEDEKLFF.

This rearrangement joins TRBV2 to TRBJ2-1; 15 bases map to TRBD2. V dropped 6 bases and J dropped 8; count of bases not matched to a gene: 2. The CDR3 is made up of 14 amino acids. Germline CDR1 and CDR2: SNHLY and FYNNEI. The DNA for the CDR3 is TGTGCCAGCAGAGGACTAGCGGGAGGGGATGAGCAGTTCTTC. Translated: CASRGLAGGDEQFF.

The genes are TRBV20-1 and TRBJ1-4; D is unclear. V gave up 3 bases and J gave up 8 bases, with 19 bases separating them. CDR3 length: 15 amino acids. In germline, CDR1 is DFQATT, CDR2 SNEGSKA (reference sequence). This CDR3 reads CSASTAFRVGEKLFF. The CDR3 DNA follows: TGCAGTGCTAGTACGGCCTTTCGGGTCGGGGAAAAACTGTTTTTT.

V gene TRBV2 combines with J gene TRBJ1-2, with 8 bases identical to TRBD1. V lost 7 bases, J lost 4 bases, and 8 bases stayed unmatched. The CDR3 length is 14 residues. From germline, CDR1 is SNHLY and CDR2 FYNNEI. In DNA, the CDR3 is TGTGCCAGCAATAGACAGGGGTCCTCCTATGGCTACACCTTC. Residues: CASNRQGSSYGYTF. The full variable domain, completed using reference TRBV2 and TRBJ1-2, is EPEVTQTPSHQVTQMGQEVILRCVPISNHLYFYWYRQILGQKVEFLVSFYNNEISEKSEIFDDQFSVERPDGSNFTLKIRSTKLEDSAMYFCASNRQGSSYGYTFGSGTRLTVV.

The V gene is TRBV27, the J gene TRBJ2-5; D remains ambiguous. CDR1 is MNHEY and CDR2 is SMNVEV in the germline V gene (reference sequence). CDR3 length: 13 amino acids. Trimming took off 0 bases at V and 6 bases at J, with 8 bases between the two ends. The CDR3 sequence: CASSLSAPQTQYF. In nucleotides, the CDR3 is TGTGCCAGCAGTTTATCGGCTCCCCAGACCCAGTACTTC.

This sequence joins TRBV13 and TRBJ2-7, with D possibly TRBD2 on 5 matching bases. Germline CDR1 is PRHDT and CDR2 is FYEKMQ (reference sequence). This CDR3 is built from 13 residues. The V gene lost 5 bases and the J gene lost 5 bases, with 13 bases spanning the gap. CDR3 region: CASSAGNTHEQYF. The DNA of the CDR3 is TGTGCCAGCAGCGCCGGGAACACCCACGAGCAGTACTTC.

The chain is built from TRBV29-1 and TRBJ1-1, with 8 bases that match TRBD1. J gave up 3 bases and V 7 bases, and 7 bases lay outside the gene matches. CDR1 is SQVTM and CDR2 is ANQGSEA in the germline V gene. The CDR3 covers 13 residues. For the CDR3, the DNA is TGCAGCGCCCTCTCACAGGGGGACACTGAAGCTTTCTTT. Residues: CSALSQGDTEAFF.

The chain employs TRBV7-9 and TRBJ2-7, with 8 bases aligning to TRBD1. Trimming took 4 bases from V and 5 from J; bases not matched to a gene: 10. Germline V gene sequence: CDR1 SEHNR, CDR2 FQNEAQ (reference sequence). This CDR3 region has 15 residues. The CDR3 spells CASSSTRTGKNEQYF. CDR3 coding DNA: TGTGCCAGCAGCTCCACCCGGACAGGGAAGAACGAGCAGTACTTC. Using reference TRBV7-9 and TRBJ2-7 for the parts outside the CDR3, the full variable domain is DTGVSQNPRHKITKRGQNVTFRCDPISEHNRLYWYRQTLGQGPEFLTYFQNEAQLEKSRLLSDRFSAERPKGSFSTLEIQRTEQGDSAMYLCASSSTRTGKNEQYFGPGTRLTVT.

The chain recombines TRBV3-1 (or the pseudogene TRBV3-2) with TRBJ2-2; the D gene is possibly TRBD1 (6 bases). The CDR3 totals 15 residues. The germline V gene has CDR1 LGHDT and CDR2 YNNKEL (reference sequence). V was pared by 0 bases and J by 3 bases, with 8 bases between. CDR3 protein: CASSQDRGDTGELFF. DNA for the CDR3: TGTGCCAGCAGCCAAGACAGGGGTGACACCGGGGAGCTGTTTTTT.

This chain connects TRBV24-1 to TRBJ2-7; the match to TRBD2 covers 13 bases. This CDR3 spans 16 amino acids. Germline V lookup: CDR1 KGHDR, CDR2 SFDVKD. J lost 5 bases, V lost 3 bases, and 6 bases had no gene match. DNA of the CDR3: TGTGCCACCAGTGATCCCGGACTAGCGGGAGTTGACGAGCAGTACTTC. Its protein product is CATSDPGLAGVDEQYF.

The genes are TRBV14 and TRBJ2-3, with 7 positions matching TRBD1. The CDR3 loop spans 14 amino acids. With V trimmed by 5 bases and J by 4 bases, 6 bases remained unmatched. Germline assignment: CDR1 SGHDN and CDR2 FVKESK. CDR3 loop: CASSVRTGPDTQYF. CDR3 nucleotide sequence: TGTGCCAGCAGCGTTCGGACAGGACCAGATACGCAGTATTTT.

The sample holds a few counts of this clone. This sequence joins TRBV10-2 and TRBJ1-5; perhaps TRBD1 as D (5 bases). V lost 6 bases and J lost 5, with 17 bases in between. This CDR3 region has 15 residues. Germline assignment: CDR1 WSHSY and CDR2 SAAADI. DNA for the CDR3: TGCGCCAGCAGAGGGGCACAGGATGGGTATCAGCCCCAGCATTTT. This translates into CASRGAQDGYQPQHF.

This rearrangement joins TRBV4-3 to TRBJ2-2; 7 positions match TRBD2. V gave up 0 bases and J gave up 5 bases; unmatched junction bases: 9. The CDR3 totals 17 residues. CDR1 is LGHNA, CDR2 YSLEER, per germline. CDR3 protein: CASSQEVGGRGTGELFF. The CDR3 nucleotides are TGCGCCAGCAGCCAAGAGGTGGGCGGGAGAGGAACCGGGGAGCTGTTTTTT.

The chain is built from TRBV28 and TRBJ2-5; 9 nucleotides line up with TRBD1. Unmatched junction bases numbered 24, after V lost 5 bases and J lost 2 bases. CDR3 length: 21 residues. Per germline, CDR1 MDHEN and CDR2 SYDVKM. In DNA, the CDR3 is TGTGCCAGCAGTCCCGGGACAGGGCGAGGCTTTGCGGGAGCACTTCAAGAGACCCAGTACTTC. As protein: CASSPGTGRGFAGALQETQYF.

The CDR3: CASSEQGGTGELFF. CDR3 DNA sequence: TGTGCCAGCAGTGAACAGGGTGGCACCGGGGAGCTGTTTTTT. This chain uses TRBV6-4 with TRBJ2-2; perhaps TRBD1 as D (6 bases). The length of the CDR3 is 14 residues. The germline V gene encodes CDR1 MRHNA and CDR2 SNTAGT. With 3 bases removed from V and 4 bases from J, the gap between germline ends came to 9 bases.

This clone was seen only once. The chain combines TRBV5-4 with TRBJ2-7; D unclear. V was clipped by 4 bases and J by 0 bases, with 11 bases between them. The CDR3 is 14 amino acids. The V gene's germline CDR1 is SGHNT and CDR2 YYREEE (reference sequence). DNA of the CDR3: TGTGCCAGCAGCAATCCCCTGAGCTCCTACGAGCAGTACTTC. As protein: CASSNPLSSYEQYF. The full variable domain, its missing parts supplied by reference TRBV5-4 and TRBJ2-7, is ETGVTQSPTHLIKTRGQQVTLRCSSQSGHNTVSWYQQALGQGPQFIFQYYREEENGRGNFPPRFSGLQFPNYSSELNVNALELDDSALYLCASSNPLSSYEQYFGPGTRLTVT.

This clone was counted many times. The genes are TRBV1 and TRBJ2-3; whether TRBD1, the table's D call, matches the DNA was not checked. TRBV1 is assigned pseudogene status. The CDR3 consists of 17 residues. The chain's CDR3 is CTSSPAEGASGTDTQYF. Written as DNA, the CDR3 is TGCACCAGCAGCCCGGCTGAGGGGGCTAGCGGCACAGATACGCAGTATTTT.

This clone was seen only a few times. This sequence joins TRBV9 and TRBJ2-7; D may be TRBD1 (5 bases). Per germline, CDR1 SGDLS and CDR2 YYNGEE. The CDR3 is 15 amino acids. Trimming stripped 0 bases from V and 4 bases from J, with 14 bases between. This CDR3 is CASSVGDSGGYEQYF. The CDR3 region has the DNA TGTGCCAGCAGCGTAGGAGACAGTGGTGGATACGAGCAGTACTTC.

The gene calls are TRBV7-8 and TRBJ2-1; TRBD2 aligns across 8 bases. This CDR3 contains 15 residues. The germline V gene encodes CDR1 SGHVS and CDR2 FQNEAQ. J was trimmed by 1 base and V by 5 bases; bases with no gene match: 4. Here the CDR3 DNA reads TGTGCCAGCAGCCCCCTAGCGGGTTCCTACAATGAGCAGTTCTTC. Its translation is CASSPLAGSYNEQFF.

The chain is built from TRBV28 and TRBJ1-5, with D maybe TRBD1 (5 bases). With 6 bases removed from V and 4 bases from J, the gap between germline ends came to 13 bases. CDR3 size: 14 residues. The germline CDR1 and CDR2 sequences are MDHEN and SYDVKM. CDR3 protein: CASSSIRGNQPQHF. CDR3 nucleotides: TGTGCCAGCAGCTCGATCCGGGGGAATCAGCCCCAGCATTTT.